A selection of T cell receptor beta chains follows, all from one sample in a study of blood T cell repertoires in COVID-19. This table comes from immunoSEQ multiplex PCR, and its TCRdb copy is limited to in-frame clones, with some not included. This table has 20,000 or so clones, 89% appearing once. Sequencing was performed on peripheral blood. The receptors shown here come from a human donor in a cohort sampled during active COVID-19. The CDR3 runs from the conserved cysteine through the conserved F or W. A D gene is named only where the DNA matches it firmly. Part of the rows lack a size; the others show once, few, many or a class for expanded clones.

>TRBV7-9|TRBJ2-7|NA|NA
TGTGCCAGCAGCTTAGGGGTGGGAGGTTACGAGCAGTACTTC
CASSLGVGGYEQYF
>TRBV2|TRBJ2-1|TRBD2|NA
TGTGCCAGCAGTGAAAGGACTAGCGGGAGTAGGGCCTACAATGAGCAGTTCTTC
CASSERTSGSRAYNEQFF
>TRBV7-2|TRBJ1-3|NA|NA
TGTGCCAGCAGCTTAGGACATTCTGGAAACACCATATATTTT
CASSLGHSGNTIYF
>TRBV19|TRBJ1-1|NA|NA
TGTGCCAGTAGTATAGGTCCAGGATCCACTGAAGCTTTCTTT
CASSIGPGSTEAFF
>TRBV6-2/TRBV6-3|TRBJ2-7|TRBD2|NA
TGTGCCAGCAGTCCCGGGACTAGCGGGAGGGAATTCTACGAGCAGTACTTC
CASSPGTSGREFYEQYF
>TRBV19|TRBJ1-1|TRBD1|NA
TGTGCCAGTAGTTCACCCCCGGGACAGCTGAACACTGAAGCTTTCTTT
CASSSPPGQLNTEAFF
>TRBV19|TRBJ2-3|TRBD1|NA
TGTGCCAGTAGTATCCCAGGGGGCGCTAGCACAGATACGCAGTATTTT
CASSIPGGASTDTQYF
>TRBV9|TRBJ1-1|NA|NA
TGTGCCAGCAGCGTAGCGGACACTGAAGCTTTCTTT
CASSVADTEAFF
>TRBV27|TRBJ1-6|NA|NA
TGTGCCAGCAGTTTGTCTGGGGCGGGGGCTCCCAATTCACCCCTCCACTTT
CASSLSGAGAPNSPLHF
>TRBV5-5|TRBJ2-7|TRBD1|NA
TGTGCCAGCAGCTTAAGTTCAGGGACAGGGGGCTCCGAGCAGTACTTC
CASSLSSGTGGSEQYF
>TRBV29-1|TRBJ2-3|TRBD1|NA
TGCAGCGTTGAGAGGACAGGGGAAACAGATACGCAGTATTTT
CSVERTGETDTQYF
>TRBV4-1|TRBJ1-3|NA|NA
TGCGCCAGCAGCCCCTCGACGGGGTCTGGAAACACCATATATTTT
CASSPSTGSGNTIYF
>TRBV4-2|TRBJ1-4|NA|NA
TGTGCCAGCAGCCAAGATTCCCCCAGGGCCACTAATGAAAAACTGTTTTTT
CASSQDSPRATNEKLFF
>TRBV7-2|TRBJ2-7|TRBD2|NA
TGTGCCAGCAGCTTTTGGGGCAGTGGACTAGCGGGATACTACGAGCAGTACTTC
CASSFWGSGLAGYYEQYF
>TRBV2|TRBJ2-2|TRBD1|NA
TGTGCCAGCAGCGAGAGGACAGGAGACACCGGGGAGCTGTTTTTT
CASSERTGDTGELFF
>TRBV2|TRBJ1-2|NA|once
TGTGCCAGCAGGGTTTCGGGAGACTTCTATGGCTACACCTTC
CASRVSGDFYGYTF
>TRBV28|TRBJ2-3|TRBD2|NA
TGTGCCAGCAGTTTTTCCGGTATCGGACTAGCGCGCACAGATACGCAGTATTTT
CASSFSGIGLARTDTQYF
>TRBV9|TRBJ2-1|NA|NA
TGTGCCAGCAGCGTAGCCGTCCTCAATGAGCAGTTCTTC
CASSVAVLNEQFF
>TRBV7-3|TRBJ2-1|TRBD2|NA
TGTGCCAGCAGCGCAAGGACTAGCGGGAGGGCCGGTGAGCAGTTCTTC
CASSARTSGRAGEQFF
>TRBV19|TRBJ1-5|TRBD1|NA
TGTGCCAGTAGTAGGGGGACAGGAGGGCAGCCCCAGCATTTT
CASSRGTGGQPQHF
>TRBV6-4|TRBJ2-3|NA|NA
TGTGCCAGCAGCCGGAGGGCTCAGGGCACAGATACGCAGTATTTT
CASSRRAQGTDTQYF
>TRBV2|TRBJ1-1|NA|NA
TGTGCCAGCAGAAAATATAGCTCCAGAGAAGCTTTCTTT
CASRKYSSREAFF
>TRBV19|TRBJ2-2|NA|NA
TGTGCCAGTAGTCTACTAGGGGGGGTCAGGGAGCTGTTTTTT
CASSLLGGVRELFF
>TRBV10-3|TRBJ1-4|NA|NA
TGTGCCATCAGTGAGATTAATAATGAAAAACTGTTTTTT
CAISEINNEKLFF
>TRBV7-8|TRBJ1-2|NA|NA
TGTGCCAGCAGCACCTCCGACAGGTTATATGGCTACACCTTC
CASSTSDRLYGYTF
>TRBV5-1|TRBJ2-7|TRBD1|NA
TGCGCCAGCAGCTCTGGGACAGGGAACTACGAGCAGTACTTC
CASSSGTGNYEQYF
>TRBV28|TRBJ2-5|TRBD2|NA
TGTGCCAGCTCCCAGCGAAGCGGGAGGGCTGAGACCCAGTACTTC
CASSQRSGRAETQYF
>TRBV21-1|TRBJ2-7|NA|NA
TGTGCCAGCAGCCCTTACAGCGGGGCCGAGCAGTACTTC
CASSPYSGAEQYF
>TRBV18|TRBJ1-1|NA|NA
TGTGCCAGCTCACCATCAGCGAAGGGGGAGGGTCCTGAAGCTTTCTTT
CASSPSAKGEGPEAFF
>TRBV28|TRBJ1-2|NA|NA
TGTGCCAGCAGGGACGGGAAGGGTGGCTATGGCTACACCTTC
CASRDGKGGYGYTF
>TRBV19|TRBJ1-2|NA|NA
TGTGCCAGTAGTACAGGGATCAATGGCTACACCTTC
CASSTGINGYTF
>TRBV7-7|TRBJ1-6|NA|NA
TGTGCCACTGATGGAGGACCAAGCTATAATTCACCCCTCCACTTT
CATDGGPSYNSPLHF
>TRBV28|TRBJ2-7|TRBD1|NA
TGTGCCAGCAGGGGGACAGGGGGCGGTAGCTACGAGCAGTACTTC
CASRGTGGGSYEQYF
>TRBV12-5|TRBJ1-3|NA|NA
TGTGCTAGTGCCTTGAGGTCTGGAAACACCATATATTTT
CASALRSGNTIYF
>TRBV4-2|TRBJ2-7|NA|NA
TGTGCCAGCAGCCGTGTTCGGGGGACCCAATACGAGCAGTACTTC
CASSRVRGTQYEQYF
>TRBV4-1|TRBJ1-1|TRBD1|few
TGCGCCAGCAGCCATACGGACAGGGCGAACACTGAAGCTTTCTTT
CASSHTDRANTEAFF
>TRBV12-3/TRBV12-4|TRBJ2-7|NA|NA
TGTGCCAGCAGTCCCCGGACTGCCCACGAGCAGTACTTC
CASSPRTAHEQYF
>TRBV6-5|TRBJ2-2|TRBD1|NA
TGTGCCAGCAATACAGGGGGAATCGGGGAGCTGTTTTTT
CASNTGGIGELFF
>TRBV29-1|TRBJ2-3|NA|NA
TGCAGCGTTGCCTTCCGGGAAGGCCCAGATACGCAGTATTTT
CSVAFREGPDTQYF
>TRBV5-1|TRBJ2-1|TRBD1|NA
TGCGCCAGCAGCCCGGGACAGCTTTACAATGAGCAGTTCTTC
CASSPGQLYNEQFF
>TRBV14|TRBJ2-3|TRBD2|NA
TGTGCCAGCAGCCAATGGAGCGGGAGCCCAGATACGCAGTATTTT
CASSQWSGSPDTQYF
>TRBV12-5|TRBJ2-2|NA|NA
TGTGCTAGTGCCCTAAGGGGTGGCACCGGGGAGCTGTTTTTT
CASALRGGTGELFF
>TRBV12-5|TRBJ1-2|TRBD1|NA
TGTGCTAGTGGTTTGGGGACAGGGTATGGCTACACCTTC
CASGLGTGYGYTF
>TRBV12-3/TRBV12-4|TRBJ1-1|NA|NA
TGTGCCAGCAGCCTCGACAGGTACACTGAAGCTTTCTTT
CASSLDRYTEAFF
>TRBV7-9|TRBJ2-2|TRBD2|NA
TGTGCCAGCAGCTCTCCACGGGGGGGCACCGGGGAGCTGTTTTTT
CASSSPRGGTGELFF
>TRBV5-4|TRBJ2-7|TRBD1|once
TGTGCCAGCAGCCCTGGGACAGGGGAACGGGTCGAGCAGTACTTC
CASSPGTGERVEQYF
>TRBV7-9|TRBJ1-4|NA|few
TGTGCCAGCAGCTCGGGACTTTCTAATGAAAAACTGTTTTTT
CASSSGLSNEKLFF
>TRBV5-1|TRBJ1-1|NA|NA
TGCGCCAGCAGTTGGGGGGTTGGTGTGAACACTGAAGCTTTCTTT
CASSWGVGVNTEAFF
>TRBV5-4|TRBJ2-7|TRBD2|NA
TGTGCCAGCAGTAGTACCCGGGGAGCGGGACCCGACGAGCAGTACTTC
CASSSTRGAGPDEQYF
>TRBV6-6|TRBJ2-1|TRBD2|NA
TGTGCCAGCAGTCCACGCGGGAGGCGGGGGGGCTCCAGCTCCTACAATGAGCAGTTCTTC
CASSPRGRRGGSSSYNEQFF
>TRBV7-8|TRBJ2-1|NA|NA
TGTGCCAGCAGGCCTGGGGAGACTGAGCAGTTCTTC
CASRPGETEQFF
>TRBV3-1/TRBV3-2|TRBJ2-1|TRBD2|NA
TGTGCCAGCAGAGTAGCGGGAGCTGAGCAGTTCTTC
CASRVAGAEQFF
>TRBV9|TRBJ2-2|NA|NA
TGTGCCAGCAGCGTAAGGGGACGGGGGACCGGGGAGCTGTTTTTT
CASSVRGRGTGELFF
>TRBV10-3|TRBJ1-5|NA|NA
TGTGCCATCAGTGAAAGGACAGACAATCAGCCCCAGCATTTT
CAISERTDNQPQHF
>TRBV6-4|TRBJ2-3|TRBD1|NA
TGTGCCAGCAGCTCTCAGGGGGCCACAGATACGCAGTATTTT
CASSSQGATDTQYF
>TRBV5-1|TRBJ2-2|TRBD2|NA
TGCGCCAGCAGCTTGGTTCTAGCGGGTACCGGGGAGCTGTTTTTT
CASSLVLAGTGELFF
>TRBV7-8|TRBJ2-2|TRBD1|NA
TGTGCCAGCAGCAAACAACAGGGGGTGAGGGACACCGGGGAGCTGTTTTTT
CASSKQQGVRDTGELFF
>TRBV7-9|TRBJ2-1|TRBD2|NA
TGTGCCAGCAGCTCTTGGGGGATGGCTAGCGGACGGAATGAGCAGTTCTTC
CASSSWGMASGRNEQFF
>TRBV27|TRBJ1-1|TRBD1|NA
TGTGCCACCAGATCAGGGGGCGCGGCTGAAGCTTTCTTT
CATRSGGAAEAFF
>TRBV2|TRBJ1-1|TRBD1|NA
TGTGCCAGCAGTGAAGATGGGGACAGGGTTGCTGAAGCTTTCTTT
CASSEDGDRVAEAFF